This is a list of T cell receptor beta chains from one sample in a study of OX40 agonist ivuxolimab in advanced cancers. This table comes from immunoSEQ multiplex PCR, and its TCRdb copy is limited to in-frame clones, with some not included. The table shows 60,000 to 70,000 clones, with 80% to 90% occurring only once. The sequenced sample was CD4+ or CD8+ T cells sorted from blood, obtained in a trial of the OX40 agonist ivuxolimab. The receptors derive from an adult with an advanced solid tumor such as melanoma, head and neck, liver or kidney cancer. Both conserved end residues are part of each CDR3. The D gene is left open where the match is weak. Clone sizes are given selectively: once, few, many, or a class where the clone is expanded.

>TRBJ2-2|.|TRBV6-5|.
CASSYSRAPGELFF
TGTGCCAGCAGTTACTCGCGGGCCCCCGGGGAGCTGTTTTTT
>TRBJ2-1|.|TRBV29-1|once
CSVEVNGGVGEQFF
TGCAGCGTTGAAGTTAACGGGGGAGTTGGTGAGCAGTTCTTC
>TRBJ2-2|TRBD1|TRBV7-2|.
CASSLVQGAGGELFF
TGTGCCAGCAGCTTAGTACAGGGGGCAGGCGGGGAGCTGTTTTTT
>TRBJ1-2|.|TRBV11-2|.
CATKPGELGGYTF
TGTGCCACCAAACCAGGAGAACTCGGGGGCTACACCTTC
>TRBJ1-5|TRBD1|TRBV28|.
CASSLYDRGWQPQHF
TGTGCCAGCAGCTTATATGACAGGGGTTGGCAGCCCCAGCATTTT
>TRBJ2-5|TRBD2|TRBV4-2|.
CASSQGTSGSSQETQYF
TGTGCCAGCAGCCAAGGTACTAGCGGGAGTTCTCAAGAGACCCAGTACTTC
>TRBJ2-7|.|TRBV27|.
CATSLALASEEQYF
TGTGCCACCTCCTTGGCGCTAGCTTCGGAAGAGCAGTACTTC
>TRBJ2-7|.|TRBV18|.
CASSREYEQYF
TGTGCCAGCTCACGTGAATACGAGCAGTACTTC
>TRBJ1-4|.|TRBV6-1|once
CASSDYALTNEKLFF
TGTGCCAGCAGTGATTATGCCCTAACTAATGAAAAACTGTTTTTT
>TRBJ2-5|.|TRBV6-5|once
CASSRGLAGQETQYF
TGTGCCAGCAGTCGAGGACTCGCGGGCCAAGAGACCCAGTACTTC
>TRBJ2-5|.|TRBV7-8|.
CASSFGTVWGTQYF
TGTGCCAGCAGCTTCGGGACGGTTTGGGGGACCCAGTACTTC
>TRBJ2-5|.|TRBV18|once
CASSPLGTTDQETQYF
TGTGCCAGCTCCCCGCTTGGTACTACAGATCAAGAGACCCAGTACTTC
>TRBJ2-7|TRBD1|TRBV5-1|.
CASSPTGGSVEQYF
TGCGCCAGCAGCCCCACAGGGGGATCTGTCGAGCAGTACTTC
>TRBJ1-1|.|TRBV6-6|.
CATISMNTEAFF
TGTGCCACGATATCCATGAACACTGAAGCTTTCTTT